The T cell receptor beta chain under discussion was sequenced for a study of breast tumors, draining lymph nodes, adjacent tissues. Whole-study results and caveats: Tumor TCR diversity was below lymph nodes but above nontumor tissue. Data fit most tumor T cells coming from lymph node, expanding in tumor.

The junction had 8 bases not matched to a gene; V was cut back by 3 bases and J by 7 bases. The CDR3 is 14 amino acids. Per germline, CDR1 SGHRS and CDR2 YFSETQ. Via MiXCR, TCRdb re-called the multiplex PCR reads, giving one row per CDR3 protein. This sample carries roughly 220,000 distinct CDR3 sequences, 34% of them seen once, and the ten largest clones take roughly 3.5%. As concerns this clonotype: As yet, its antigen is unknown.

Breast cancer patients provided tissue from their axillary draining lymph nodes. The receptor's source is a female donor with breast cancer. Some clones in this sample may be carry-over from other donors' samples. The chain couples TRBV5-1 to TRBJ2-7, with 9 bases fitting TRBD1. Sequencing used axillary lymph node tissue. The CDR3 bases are TGCGCCAGCAGCTCCGGGACAGGGACCCAAGAGCAGTACTTC. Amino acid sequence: CASSSGTGTQEQYF.